These 13 T cell receptor beta chains share one sample of origin, sequenced in a study of metastatic and nonmetastatic thyroid tumors. With MiXCR, TCRdb called clones anew from the PCR reads. The sample holds some 46,000 clones, approximately 26% seen once. No treatment of any kind had been given to any patient before thyroid surgery. The sequenced sample consisted of blood. Receptors originate from a male donor with papillary thyroid cancer or a benign thyroid nodule (not recorded which). Some clones in this sample may be carry-over from other donors' samples.

V usage is TRBV11-2 and J usage is TRBJ2-7; 12 nucleotides match TRBD2. The CDR3 has 18 amino acids. From germline, CDR1 is SGHAT and CDR2 FQNNGV. The V gene end was trimmed by 6 bases and the J gene end by 0 bases; junction bases not matched to a gene: 12. The CDR3 sequence is CASSPRLAGDIRSYEQYF. The CDR3 region has the DNA TGTGCCAGCAGTCCTCGACTAGCGGGAGACATCCGCTCCTACGAGCAGTACTTC. Combining the CDR3 with reference TRBV11-2 and TRBJ2-7 gives the whole variable domain EAGVAQSPRYKIIEKRQSVAFWCNPISGHATLYWYQQILGQGPKLLIQFQNNGVVDDSQLPKDRFSAERLKGVDSTLKIQPAKLEDSAVYLCASSPRLAGDIRSYEQYFGPGTRLTVT.

This clone was seen repeatedly, ten times or more. This chain links TRBV11-1 with TRBJ2-2; 10 bases are a match to TRBD2. Germline V gene data show CDR1 as SGHAT and CDR2 as FQDESV (reference sequence). V lost 2 bases, J lost 4 bases, and 7 bases stayed unmatched. The CDR3 has 17 residues. The CDR3 is CASSLLASGRFTGELFF. The CDR3 coding sequence is TGTGCCAGCAGCTTACTAGCTAGCGGGAGATTCACCGGGGAGCTGTTTTTT.

The sample holds many counts of this clone. The V and J genes are TRBV27 and TRBJ1-2, with 8 bases aligning to TRBD1. The V gene's germline CDR1 is MNHEY and CDR2 SMNVEV (reference sequence). The CDR3 is 14 residues long. J gave up 0 bases and V 6 bases, and 3 bases lay outside the gene matches. The CDR3 DNA is TGTGCCAGCAGCGACAGGGGAGCTAACTATGGCTACACCTTC. Its translation: CASSDRGANYGYTF.

The V and J genes are TRBV6-6 and TRBJ1-6; possible D gene TRBD1, 5 bases. Germline V gene lookup returns CDR1 MNHNY and CDR2 SVGAGI (reference sequence). Trimming took off 2 bases at V and 9 bases at J, with 17 bases between the two ends. This CDR3 has 16 amino acids. The CDR3 sequence is CASSYEAGGGSSPLHF. In nucleotides, the CDR3 is TGTGCCAGCAGTTACGAAGCCGGGGGTGGCAGTTCACCCCTCCACTTT.

In the case of this clone: Germline is not matched at one junction end, which may reflect a read error. The chain employs TRBV28 and TRBJ1-2, with TRBD1 matching 7 bases. The CDR3 covers 15 residues. CDR1 is MDHEN and CDR2 is SYDVKM in the germline V gene. CDR3 residues: CASSPTGNTNYCYTF. The CDR3 region has the DNA TGTGCCAGCAGTCCGACAGGGAACACTAACTATTGCTACACCTTC.

This clone was counted many times. A much larger clone lies one base from this, so it may be a read error. The rearrangement links TRBV15 to TRBJ2-3; D unclear. CDR1 and CDR2 from the germline V gene are LNHNV and YYDKDF (reference sequence). Trimming cost V 4 bases and J 2 bases, with 13 bases left between them. This CDR3 has 15 amino acids. The CDR3 bases are TGTGCCACCAGCAACGTCCCTAGTGCCACAGATACGCAGTATTTT. Protein sequence: CATSNVPSATDTQYF.

The chain couples TRBV2 to TRBJ2-1, with D possibly matching TRBD1 (5 bases). Looked up from germline, CDR1 is SNHLY and CDR2 is FYNNEI. The CDR3 has 15 residues. With 8 bases removed from V and 0 bases from J, the gap between germline ends came to 14 bases. The CDR3 sequence: CASRRGAGSYNEQFF. The CDR3 nucleotides read TGTGCCAGCCGCCGTGGGGCTGGCTCCTACAATGAGCAGTTCTTC.

This clone has only a few counts. V is TRBV2 and J is TRBJ1-4; D gene unclear. The CDR3 has 12 residues. V was cut by 6 bases and J by 4 bases, with 6 bases left in between. Germline V gene lookup returns CDR1 SNHLY and CDR2 FYNNEI. CDR3 residues: CASRVLNEKLFF. The CDR3 DNA is TGTGCCAGCAGGGTTCTTAATGAAAAACTGTTTTTT.

This clone was seen ten or more times. The gene calls are TRBV20-1 and TRBJ1-1, with 7 bases that match TRBD1. There are 14 residues in the CDR3. Germline V gene data show CDR1 as DFQATT and CDR2 as SNEGSKA (reference sequence). J lost 4 bases, V lost 4 bases, and 9 bases had no gene match. The CDR3 spells CSATKGAMSTEAFF. CDR3 DNA: TGCAGTGCTACGAAGGGGGCAATGAGCACTGAAGCTTTCTTT.

This clone was recorded at least ten times. The rearrangement joins TRBV11-1 to TRBJ2-2; a possible D gene is TRBD1 (6 bases). V was clipped by 6 bases and J by 0 bases, with 14 bases between them. The CDR3 extends over 16 amino acids. The germline CDR1 and CDR2 sequences are SGHAT and FQDESV (reference sequence). CDR3 bases: TGTGCCAGCAGAGGACAGTCTATAACGAACACCGGGGAGCTGTTTTTT. As protein: CASRGQSITNTGELFF.

Only a few counts were recorded for this clone. V gene TRBV19 combines with J gene TRBJ2-6; no clear D gene. The CDR3 totals 14 residues. CDR1 LNHDA and CDR2 SQIVND come from the germline V gene (reference sequence). Trimming cost V 4 bases and J 0 bases, with 4 bases left between them. The CDR3, as DNA: TGTGCCAGTAGTACGATCTCTGGGGCCAACGTCCTGACTTTC. It translates to CASSTISGANVLTF.

A few counts support this clone. J is TRBJ1-2 and V is TRBV2, with TRBD1 matching over 7 bases. The germline V gene has CDR1 SNHLY and CDR2 FYNNEI. This CDR3 is built from 14 residues. The J segment lost 7 bases and the V segment lost 7 bases, leaving 12 bases of the junction unmatched. The CDR3 DNA reads TGTGCCAGCATCCTAGGGGGCGCGGTGGGTGGCTACACCTTC. Translated, it gives CASILGGAVGGYTF. Combining the CDR3 with reference TRBV2 and TRBJ1-2 gives the whole variable domain EPEVTQTPSHQVTQMGQEVILRCVPISNHLYFYWYRQILGQKVEFLVSFYNNEISEKSEIFDDQFSVERPDGSNFTLKIRSTKLEDSAMYFCASILGGAVGGYTFGSGTRLTVV.

This clone was recorded at least ten times. Just one base apart from a much larger clone, this may be a read error. Other DNA sequences from this sample encode an identical CDR3 as well. The V and J genes are TRBV19 and TRBJ2-1, with a possible D match to TRBD2 (6 bases). V lost 3 bases, J lost 0 bases, and 15 bases lay in between. Germline V CDR1 and CDR2: LNHDA, SQIVND (reference sequence). The CDR3 runs 17 residues. CDR3 nucleotides: TGTGCCAGTAGTATCACCAGCGGGTTCAGCTCCTACAATGAGCAGTTCTTC. Its protein product is CASSITSGFSSYNEQFF.